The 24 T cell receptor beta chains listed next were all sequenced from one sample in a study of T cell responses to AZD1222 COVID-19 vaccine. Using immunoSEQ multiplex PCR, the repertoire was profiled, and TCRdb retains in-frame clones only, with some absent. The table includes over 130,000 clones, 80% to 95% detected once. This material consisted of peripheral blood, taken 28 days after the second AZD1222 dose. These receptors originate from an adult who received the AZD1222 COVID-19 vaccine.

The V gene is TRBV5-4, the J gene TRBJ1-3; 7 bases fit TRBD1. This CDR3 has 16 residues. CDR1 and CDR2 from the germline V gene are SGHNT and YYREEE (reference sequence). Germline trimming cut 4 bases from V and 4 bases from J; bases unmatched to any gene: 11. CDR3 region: CASSTQGRSGGNTIYF. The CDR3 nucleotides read TGTGCCAGCAGCACACAGGGGAGATCTGGCGGAAACACCATATATTTT.

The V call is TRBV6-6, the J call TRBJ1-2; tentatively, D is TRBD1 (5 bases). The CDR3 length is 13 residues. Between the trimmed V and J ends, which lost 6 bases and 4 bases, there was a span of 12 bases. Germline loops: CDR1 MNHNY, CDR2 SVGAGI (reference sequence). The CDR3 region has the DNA TGTGCCAGCAGGGTCGACAGTTCCTATGGCTACACCTTC. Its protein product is CASRVDSSYGYTF.

CDR3 in amino acids: CASRIAKNIQYF. CDR3 sequence (DNA): TGTGCCAGCAGGATAGCCAAAAACATTCAGTACTTC. The V and J genes are TRBV2 and TRBJ2-4; no reliable D call. Germline V gene lookup returns CDR1 SNHLY and CDR2 FYNNEI. This CDR3 region has 12 residues. Deletions cut 6 bases from V and 0 bases from J, with 3 bases between.

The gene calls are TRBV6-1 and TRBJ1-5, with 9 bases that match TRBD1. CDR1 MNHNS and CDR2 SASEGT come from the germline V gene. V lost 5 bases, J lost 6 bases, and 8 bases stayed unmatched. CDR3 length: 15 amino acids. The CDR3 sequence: CASSITGGEFQPQHF. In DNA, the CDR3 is TGTGCCAGCAGTATTACAGGGGGCGAATTTCAGCCCCAGCATTTT.

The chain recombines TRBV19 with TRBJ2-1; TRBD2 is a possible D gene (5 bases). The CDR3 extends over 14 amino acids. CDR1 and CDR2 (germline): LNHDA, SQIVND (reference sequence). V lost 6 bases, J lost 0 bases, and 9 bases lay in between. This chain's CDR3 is CASREGLSYNEQFF. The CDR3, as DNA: TGTGCCAGTAGAGAGGGCCTCTCCTACAATGAGCAGTTCTTC.

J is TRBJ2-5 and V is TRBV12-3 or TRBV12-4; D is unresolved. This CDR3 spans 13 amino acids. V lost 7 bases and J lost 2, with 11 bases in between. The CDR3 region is CASTDIYQETQYF. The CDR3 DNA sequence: TGTGCCAGCACTGACATCTATCAAGAGACCCAGTACTTC.

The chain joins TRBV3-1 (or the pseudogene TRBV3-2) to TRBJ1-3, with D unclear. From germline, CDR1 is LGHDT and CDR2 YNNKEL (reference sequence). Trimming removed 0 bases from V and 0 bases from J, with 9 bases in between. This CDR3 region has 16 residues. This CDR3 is CASSQEGRVSGNTIYF. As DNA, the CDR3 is TGTGCCAGCAGCCAAGAGGGCCGCGTCTCTGGAAACACCATATATTTT.

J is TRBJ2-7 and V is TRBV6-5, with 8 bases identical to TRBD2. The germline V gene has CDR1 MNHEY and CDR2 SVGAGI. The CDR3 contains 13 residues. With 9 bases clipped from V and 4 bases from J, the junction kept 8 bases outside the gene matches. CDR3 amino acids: CASISGKGYEQYF. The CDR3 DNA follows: TGTGCCAGTATTAGCGGGAAGGGGTACGAGCAGTACTTC.

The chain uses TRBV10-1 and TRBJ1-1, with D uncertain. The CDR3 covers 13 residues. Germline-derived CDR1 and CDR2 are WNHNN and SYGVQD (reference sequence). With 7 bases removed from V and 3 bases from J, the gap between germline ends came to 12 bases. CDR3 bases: TGCGCCAGCACCACCTCGTCCGACACTGAAGCTTTCTTT. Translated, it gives CASTTSSDTEAFF.

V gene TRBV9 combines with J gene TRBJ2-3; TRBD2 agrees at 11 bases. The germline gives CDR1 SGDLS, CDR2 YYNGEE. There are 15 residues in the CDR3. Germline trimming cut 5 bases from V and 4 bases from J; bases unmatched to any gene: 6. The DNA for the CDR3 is TGTGCCAGCAGTGCCTCGGGACTAGCGGCAGATACGCAGTATTTT. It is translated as CASSASGLAADTQYF.

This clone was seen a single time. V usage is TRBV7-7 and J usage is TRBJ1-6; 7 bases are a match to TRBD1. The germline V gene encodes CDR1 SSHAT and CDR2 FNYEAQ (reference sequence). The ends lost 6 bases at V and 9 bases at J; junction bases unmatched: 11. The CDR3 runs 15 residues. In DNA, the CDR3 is TGTGCCAGCAGTCCAAAAACAGGGGTGGGTTCACCCCTCCACTTT. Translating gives CASSPKTGVGSPLHF.

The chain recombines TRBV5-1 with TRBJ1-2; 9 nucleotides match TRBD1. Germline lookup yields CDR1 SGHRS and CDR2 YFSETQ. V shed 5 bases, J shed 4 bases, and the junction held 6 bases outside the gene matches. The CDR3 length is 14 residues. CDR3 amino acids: CASSSGQGSYGYTF. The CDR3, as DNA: TGCGCCAGCAGTTCCGGACAGGGGAGCTATGGCTACACCTTC.

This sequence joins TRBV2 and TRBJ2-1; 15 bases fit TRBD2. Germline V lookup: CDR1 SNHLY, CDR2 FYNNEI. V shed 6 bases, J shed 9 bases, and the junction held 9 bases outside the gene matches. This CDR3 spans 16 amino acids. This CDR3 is CASRGTSGRPRGEQFF. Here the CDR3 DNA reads TGTGCCAGCAGGGGGACTAGCGGGAGGCCTAGAGGTGAGCAGTTCTTC. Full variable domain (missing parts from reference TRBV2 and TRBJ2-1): EPEVTQTPSHQVTQMGQEVILRCVPISNHLYFYWYRQILGQKVEFLVSFYNNEISEKSEIFDDQFSVERPDGSNFTLKIRSTKLEDSAMYFCASRGTSGRPRGEQFFGPGTRLTVL.

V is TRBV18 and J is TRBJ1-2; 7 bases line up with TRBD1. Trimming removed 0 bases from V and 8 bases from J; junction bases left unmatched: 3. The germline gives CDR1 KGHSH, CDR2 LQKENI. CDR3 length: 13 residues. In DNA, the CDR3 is TGTGCCAGCTCACCACCAACAGGGGTCGGCTACACCTTC. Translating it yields CASSPPTGVGYTF.

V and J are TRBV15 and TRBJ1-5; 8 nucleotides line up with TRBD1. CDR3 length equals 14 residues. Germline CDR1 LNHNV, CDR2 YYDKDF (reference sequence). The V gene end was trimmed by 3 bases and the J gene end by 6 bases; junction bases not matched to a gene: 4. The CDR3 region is CATSSSDRAQPQHF. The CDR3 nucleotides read TGTGCCACCAGCAGCTCGGACAGGGCTCAGCCCCAGCATTTT.

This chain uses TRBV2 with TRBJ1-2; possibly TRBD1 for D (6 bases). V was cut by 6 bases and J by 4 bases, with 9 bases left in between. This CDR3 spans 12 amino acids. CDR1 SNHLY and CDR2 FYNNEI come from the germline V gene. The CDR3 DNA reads TGTGCCAGCAGGGGGGGCGGCTATGGCTACACCTTC. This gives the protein CASRGGGYGYTF.

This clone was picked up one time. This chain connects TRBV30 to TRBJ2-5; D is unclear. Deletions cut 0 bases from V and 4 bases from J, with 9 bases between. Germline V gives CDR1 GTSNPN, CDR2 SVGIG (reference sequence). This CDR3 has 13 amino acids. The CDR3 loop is CAWSVQVPETQYF. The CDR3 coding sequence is TGTGCCTGGAGTGTACAAGTGCCAGAGACCCAGTACTTC.

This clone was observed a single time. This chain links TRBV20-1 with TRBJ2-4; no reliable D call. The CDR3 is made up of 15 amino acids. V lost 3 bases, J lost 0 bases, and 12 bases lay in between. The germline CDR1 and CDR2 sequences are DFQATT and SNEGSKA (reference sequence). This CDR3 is CSASGRRLAKNIQYF. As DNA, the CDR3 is TGCAGTGCTAGTGGGCGCAGACTAGCCAAAAACATTCAGTACTTC.

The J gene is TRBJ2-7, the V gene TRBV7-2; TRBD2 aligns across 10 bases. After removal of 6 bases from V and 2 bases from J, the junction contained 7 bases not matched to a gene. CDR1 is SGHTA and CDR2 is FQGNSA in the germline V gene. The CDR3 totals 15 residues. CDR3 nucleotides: TGTGCCAGCAGTTTTAGCGGGAGGAGCGCCTACGAGCAGTACTTC. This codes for CASSFSGRSAYEQYF.

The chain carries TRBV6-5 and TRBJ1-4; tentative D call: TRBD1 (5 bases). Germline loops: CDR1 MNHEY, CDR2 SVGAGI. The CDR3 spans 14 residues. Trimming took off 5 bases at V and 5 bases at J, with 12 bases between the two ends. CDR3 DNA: TGTGCCAGCAGTCCCGGGACGCTCAATGAAAAACTGTTTTTT. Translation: CASSPGTLNEKLFF.

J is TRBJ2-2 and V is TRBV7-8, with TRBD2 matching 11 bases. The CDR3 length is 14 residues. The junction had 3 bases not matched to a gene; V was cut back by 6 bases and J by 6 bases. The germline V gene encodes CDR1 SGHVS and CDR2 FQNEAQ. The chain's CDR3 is CASRQLAGAGELFF. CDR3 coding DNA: TGTGCCAGCAGACAACTAGCGGGAGCCGGGGAGCTGTTTTTT.

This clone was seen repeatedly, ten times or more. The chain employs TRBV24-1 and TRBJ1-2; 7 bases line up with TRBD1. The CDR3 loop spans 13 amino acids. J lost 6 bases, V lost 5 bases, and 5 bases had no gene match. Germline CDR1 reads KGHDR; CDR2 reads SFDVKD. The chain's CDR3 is CATSGGGRDGYTF. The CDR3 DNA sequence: TGTGCCACCAGTGGAGGGGGCAGGGATGGCTACACCTTC.

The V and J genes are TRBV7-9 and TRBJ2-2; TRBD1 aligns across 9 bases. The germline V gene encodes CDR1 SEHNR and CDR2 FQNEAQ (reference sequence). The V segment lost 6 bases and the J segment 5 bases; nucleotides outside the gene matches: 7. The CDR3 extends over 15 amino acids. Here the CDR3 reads CASSKNRGPTGELFF. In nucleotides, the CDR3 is TGTGCCAGCAGTAAAAACAGGGGGCCGACCGGGGAGCTGTTTTTT.

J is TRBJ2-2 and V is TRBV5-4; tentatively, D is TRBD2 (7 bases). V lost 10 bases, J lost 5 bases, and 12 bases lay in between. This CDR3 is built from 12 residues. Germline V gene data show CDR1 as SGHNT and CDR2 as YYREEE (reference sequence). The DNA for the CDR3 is TGTGCCGCGGGGAGGGGGACCGGGGAGCTGTTTTTT. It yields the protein CAAGRGTGELFF. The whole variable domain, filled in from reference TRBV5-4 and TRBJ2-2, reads ETGVTQSPTHLIKTRGQQVTLRCSSQSGHNTVSWYQQALGQGPQFIFQYYREEENGRGNFPPRFSGLQFPNYSSELNVNALELDDSALYLCAAGRGTGELFFGEGSRLTVL.